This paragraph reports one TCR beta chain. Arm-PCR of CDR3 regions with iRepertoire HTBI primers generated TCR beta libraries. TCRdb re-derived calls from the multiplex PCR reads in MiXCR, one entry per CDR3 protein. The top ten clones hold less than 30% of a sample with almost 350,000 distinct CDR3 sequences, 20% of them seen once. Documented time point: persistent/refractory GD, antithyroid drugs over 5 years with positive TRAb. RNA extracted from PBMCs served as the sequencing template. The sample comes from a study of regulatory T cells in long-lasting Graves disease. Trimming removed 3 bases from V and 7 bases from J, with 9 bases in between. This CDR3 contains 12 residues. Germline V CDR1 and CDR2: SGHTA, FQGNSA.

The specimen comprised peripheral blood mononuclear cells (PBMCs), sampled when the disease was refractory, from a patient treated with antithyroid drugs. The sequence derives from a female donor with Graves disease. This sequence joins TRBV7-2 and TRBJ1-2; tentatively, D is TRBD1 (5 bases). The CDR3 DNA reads TGTGCCAGCAGCTTGGACATAAGTGGCTACACCTTC. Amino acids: CASSLDISGYTF.